The sequence of this T cell receptor (beta chain) was determined in a study of graft-versus-host responses after intestinal transplantation. As for the study in general: Transplant types were multivisceral, liver-intestinal, or isolated intestinal. General observations from the study: GvH clone levels peaked in circulation, and this peak was associated with early post-transplant HvG declines. Marrow from the recipient contained GvH clones, some of which had appeared first in ileum or blood.

With respect to this clone: No antigen is known for it.

This CDR3 spans 14 amino acids. V was cut by 7 bases and J by 7 bases, with 17 bases left in between. Germline CDR1 reads MNHGY; CDR2 reads SAAAGT. The repertoire was sequenced with immunoSEQ multiplex PCR; TCRdb's copy has only in-frame clones and lacks some. The repertoire has 75,000 to 100,000 clones, 85% to 95% of them found once; the top ten carry over 0.45%. The gene calls are TRBV6-8 and TRBJ1-5, with no clear D. The receptor was derived from a human donor who received an intestinal transplant. This sample comprised unstimulated CD8+ T cells sorted from spleen or lymph node cells, obtained before intestinal transplant. CDR3 nucleotides: TGTGCCAGCAAGGACTTGGGTATCAAGCAGCCCCAGCATTTT. Translating gives CASKDLGIKQPQHF.